The TCR beta chain described here comes from a study of vaccination effects on CD4 cells after COVID-19. Study in general: Participants got two doses of BNT162b2 or mRNA-1273 vaccine. Two convalescent donors provided samples 16 days and one week before vaccination.

Regarding this clone: Its target is not known.

Findings and limits, study-wide: There were few convalescent patients in the study and no early post-infection timepoints. Most post-vaccine spike-reactive clones in convalescents were new, not infection-derived.

Clones were read by immunoSEQ multiplex PCR, and TCRdb kept only the in-frame ones, dropping some. Of about 45,000 clones in the sample, around 80% were seen once. After removal of 11 bases from V and 6 bases from J, the junction contained 15 bases not matched to a gene. CDR1 and CDR2 from the germline V gene are SGHNT and YENEEA. This CDR3 spans 14 amino acids. CD4+ T cells specific for antigen were expanded with viral peptide pools by the ViraFEST assay before sequencing. Having been cultured for about ten days, the cells underwent CD4+ T cell isolation. This person caught SARS-CoV-2 sometime from March to December 2020, and PCR testing confirmed the infection.

The clonotype comes from a human donor who had a prior SARS-CoV-2 infection. V and J are TRBV11-3 and TRBJ2-7, with 8 bases that match TRBD2. The sample here was CD4+ T cells from PBMCs cultured with a peptide pool, taken before COVID-19 vaccination. The chain's CDR3 is CAQHRGAGVGEQYF. The CDR3 DNA is TGTGCCCAGCACCGGGGAGCGGGGGTAGGCGAGCAGTACTTC.